The clone carrying this TCR beta chain was seen a handful of times. Its antigen is still unknown. This record comes from a study of cytomegalovirus exposure and HLA in healthy donors. Study as a whole: There were some 120 million unique TCR beta sequences, drawn from 200 million or so T cells, in an earlier analysis. General study results and limits: Cytomegalovirus status was reportedly diagnosed by the classifier with high sensitivity and specificity.

With 5 bases clipped from V and 4 bases from J, the junction kept 11 bases outside the gene matches. The CDR3 spans 17 residues. Germline V gene lookup returns CDR1 MDHEN and CDR2 SYDVKM. The PCR made use of 60 Vbeta and 13 Jbeta primers. Profiling relied on immunoSEQ multiplex PCR, and the TCRdb table lists in-frame clones only, not all of them. Among about 200,000 clones, approximately 80% were seen once, and the ten largest hold 11% to 15%. Each donor was healthy, and each was a bone marrow donor. The sample taken for sequencing was PBMCs. The TCR comes from a woman in her thirties in good health and CMV-seropositive. The chain carries TRBV28 and TRBJ2-3; 11 bases are a match to TRBD2. DNA of the CDR3: TGTGCCAGCAGTCTACATAGCGGGGGGGACGGCTCAGATACGCAGTATTTT. It is translated as CASSLHSGGDGSDTQYF. The entire variable domain, with the rest obtained from reference TRBV28 and TRBJ2-3, is as follows: DVKVTQSSRYLVKRTGEKVFLECVQDMDHENMFWYRQDPGLGLRLIYFSYDVKMKEKGDIPEGYSVSREKKERFSLILESASTNQTSMYLCASSLHSGGDGSDTQYFGPGTRLTVL.